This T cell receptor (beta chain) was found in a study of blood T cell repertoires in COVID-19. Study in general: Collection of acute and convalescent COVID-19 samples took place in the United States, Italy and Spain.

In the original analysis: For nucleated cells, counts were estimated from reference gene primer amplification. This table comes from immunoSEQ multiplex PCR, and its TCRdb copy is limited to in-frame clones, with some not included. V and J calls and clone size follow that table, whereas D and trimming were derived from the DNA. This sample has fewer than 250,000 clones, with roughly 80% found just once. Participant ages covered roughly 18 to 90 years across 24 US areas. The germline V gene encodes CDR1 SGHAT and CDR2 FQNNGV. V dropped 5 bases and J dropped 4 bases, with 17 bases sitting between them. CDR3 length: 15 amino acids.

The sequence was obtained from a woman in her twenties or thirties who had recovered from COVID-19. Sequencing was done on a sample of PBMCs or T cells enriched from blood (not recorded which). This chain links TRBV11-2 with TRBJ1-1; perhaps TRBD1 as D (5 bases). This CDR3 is CASSQLGAVGTEAFF. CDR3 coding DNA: TGTGCCAGCAGCCAGTTAGGGGCGGTCGGCACTGAAGCTTTCTTT.